Following are 31 T cell receptor beta chains from one sample sequenced in a study of siplizumab effects on memory and regulatory T cells. Sequenced by immunoSEQ multiplex PCR; TCRdb stores in-frame clones only, minus some. In the table there are about 120,000 clones, over 85% of which are singletons. The specimen sequenced was non-Treg CD4+ T cells sorted from blood. These receptors originate from a human donor in good health.

The gene calls are TRBV14 and TRBJ2-5; tentative D call: TRBD2 (6 bases). From germline, CDR1 is SGHDN and CDR2 FVKESK. V lost 0 bases and J 1 base, leaving 18 bases between the germline ends. The CDR3 is 18 amino acids. For the CDR3, the DNA is TGTGCCAGCAGCCAAGATTATCGTACCGGAGGGCTCCAAGAGACCCAGTACTTC. Amino acids: CASSQDYRTGGLQETQYF. The full variable domain, rest sourced from reference TRBV14 and TRBJ2-5, is EAGVTQFPSHSVIEKGQTVTLRCDPISGHDNLYWYRRVMGKEIKFLLHFVKESKQDESGMPNNRFLAERTGGTYSTLKVQPAELEDSGVYFCASSQDYRTGGLQETQYFGPGTRLLVL.

This chain links TRBV9 with TRBJ2-5, with TRBD2 matching over 10 bases. V was pared by 4 bases and J by 5 bases, with 11 bases of the junction left unmatched. The CDR3 extends over 16 amino acids. Germline CDR1 is SGDLS and CDR2 is YYNGEE. The CDR3 DNA reads TGTGCCAGCAGCCCCCGCGGAGCGGGGGGGGAGGAGACCCAGTACTTC. It specifies CASSPRGAGGEETQYF.

The chain recombines TRBV7-2 with TRBJ1-2, with 9 bases matching TRBD1. The CDR3 spans 14 residues. Germline CDR1 and CDR2: SGHTA and FQGNSA. Trimming took 6 bases from V and 4 from J; bases not matched to a gene: 6. The CDR3 sequence is CASSWDREGYGYTF. The CDR3 region has the DNA TGTGCCAGCAGTTGGGACAGGGAGGGCTATGGCTACACCTTC. Combining the CDR3 with reference TRBV7-2 and TRBJ1-2 gives the whole variable domain GAGVSQSPSNKVTEKGKDVELRCDPISGHTALYWYRQSLGQGLEFLIYFQGNSAPDKSGLPSDRFSAERTGGSVSTLTIQRTQQEDSAVYLCASSWDREGYGYTFGSGTRLTVV.

The V gene is TRBV6-5, the J gene TRBJ2-5, with 11 bases lining up with TRBD2. CDR3 length: 13 residues. Trimming at V came to 6 bases and at J to 4 bases, leaving 1 base not matched to a gene. The germline V gene has CDR1 MNHEY and CDR2 SVGAGI. The CDR3 bases are TGTGCCAGCAGAGGGACTAGCGGAGAGACCCAGTACTTC. This encodes CASRGTSGETQYF.

The gene calls are TRBV5-6 and TRBJ2-1; D ambiguous. There are 11 residues in the CDR3. V gave up 4 bases and J gave up 14 bases, with 13 bases separating them. Germline V gene data show CDR1 as SGHDT and CDR2 as YYEEEE. The CDR3 DNA is TGTGCCAGCAGCACGGACCTGAAGGAGTTCTTC. Translated: CASSTDLKEFF.

The genes are TRBV7-2 and TRBJ1-3; D is ambiguous. Deletions cut 0 bases from V and 4 bases from J, with 13 bases between. CDR1 and CDR2 from the germline V gene are SGHTA and FQGNSA. The CDR3 covers 16 residues. CDR3 in amino acids: CASSLAPGNSGNTIYF. As DNA, the CDR3 is TGTGCCAGCAGCTTAGCGCCGGGAAACTCAGGAAACACCATATATTTT.

The V call is TRBV28, the J call TRBJ1-2, with D unclear. The CDR3 has 14 amino acids. Germline-derived CDR1 and CDR2 are MDHEN and SYDVKM. The ends were cut back, 8 bases at V and 6 bases at J, with 19 bases in the middle. The CDR3 DNA follows: TGTGCCAGCCAGCAGTACGGCCCCCAAAATGGCTACACCTTC. Its translation is CASQQYGPQNGYTF.

The V call is TRBV27, the J call TRBJ2-1; TRBD2 might be the D (7 bases). CDR1 MNHEY and CDR2 SMNVEV come from the germline V gene (reference sequence). The V end lost 6 bases, the J end lost 9 bases, and 24 bases lay between the germline ends. This CDR3 is 16 amino acids long. Written as DNA, the CDR3 is TGTGCCAGCAGCCCCCGGAGGGGGGGCTCCGTAACTGAGCAGTTCTTC. This codes for CASSPRRGGSVTEQFF.

The V and J genes are TRBV7-2 and TRBJ2-2; 8 bases agree with TRBD1. Germline V gives CDR1 SGHTA, CDR2 FQGNSA. The CDR3 covers 14 residues. The V and J ends lost 5 bases and 7 bases, in that order; junction bases with no gene match: 6. The CDR3 DNA follows: TGTGCCAGCAGCCGGGGACAGGCCGGCGGGGAGCTGTTTTTT. Translating it yields CASSRGQAGGELFF. The whole variable domain, filled in from reference TRBV7-2 and TRBJ2-2, reads GAGVSQSPSNKVTEKGKDVELRCDPISGHTALYWYRQSLGQGLEFLIYFQGNSAPDKSGLPSDRFSAERTGGSVSTLTIQRTQQEDSAVYLCASSRGQAGGELFFGEGSRLTVL.

The chain employs TRBV6-4 and TRBJ2-7; D not certain. V was pared by 3 bases and J by 9 bases, with 3 bases between. There are 9 residues in the CDR3. CDR1 and CDR2 (germline): MRHNA, SNTAGT. CDR3 sequence reads: CASSEPQYF. The CDR3 nucleotides read TGTGCCAGCAGTGAGCCGCAGTACTTC.

This clone appeared once. V usage is TRBV28 and J usage is TRBJ1-2; D is perhaps TRBD1 (5 bases). The CDR3 covers 12 residues. The germline V and J ends were trimmed by 7 bases and 6 bases, with 12 bases remaining between them. Germline lookup yields CDR1 MDHEN and CDR2 SYDVKM. CDR3 residues: CASTQLGDGYTF. CDR3 coding DNA: TGTGCCAGCACCCAATTGGGGGATGGCTACACCTTC.

The chain carries TRBV7-9 and TRBJ1-1; tentative D call: TRBD1 (5 bases). Trimming removed 2 bases at V and 4 bases at J, with 8 bases between. Germline V gives CDR1 SEHNR, CDR2 FQNEAQ (reference sequence). This CDR3 has 13 amino acids. The CDR3 sequence: CASSLTRATEAFF. In DNA form, the CDR3 reads TGTGCCAGCAGCTTAACCAGGGCCACTGAAGCTTTCTTT.

The chain has TRBV5-6 and TRBJ2-7, with TRBD1 identical over 7 bases. The length of the CDR3 is 14 residues. Per germline, CDR1 SGHDT and CDR2 YYEEEE. The V and J ends lost 4 bases and 4 bases, in that order; junction bases with no gene match: 8. The CDR3 region has the DNA TGTGCCAGCAGCCCAGGGACAGTTCCGTACGAGCAGTACTTC. Amino acids: CASSPGTVPYEQYF. The full variable domain, its missing parts supplied by reference TRBV5-6 and TRBJ2-7, is DAGVTQSPTHLIKTRGQQVTLRCSPKSGHDTVSWYQQALGQGPQFIFQYYEEEERQRGNFPDRFSGHQFPNYSSELNVNALLLGDSALYLCASSPGTVPYEQYFGPGTRLTVT.

This chain uses TRBV6-5 with TRBJ2-7; 11 nucleotides agree with TRBD2. The ends lost 0 bases at V and 4 bases at J; junction bases unmatched: 5. The CDR3 runs 16 residues. Germline-derived CDR1 and CDR2 are MNHEY and SVGAGI. CDR3 coding DNA: TGTGCCAGCAGTTACTCGCTAACTAGCGGGGGTTACGAGCAGTACTTC. This encodes CASSYSLTSGGYEQYF.

The gene calls are TRBV12-5 and TRBJ1-2, with a tentative D call TRBD1 (6 bases). The CDR3 spans 14 residues. Trimming took 1 base from V and 5 from J, leaving 11 bases between them. CDR1 and CDR2 (germline): LGHNT, FRNRAP. This chain's CDR3 is CASGLATRGYGYTF. The CDR3 DNA sequence: TGTGCTAGTGGTTTGGCCACAAGGGGGTATGGCTACACCTTC.

V is TRBV5-3 and J is TRBJ1-2; TRBD1 aligns across 7 bases. TRBV5-3 is labeled an ORF, and its function is uncertain. CDR3 length: 14 residues. V was clipped by 0 bases and J by 6 bases; unmatched bases: 5. CDR3 DNA sequence: TGTGCCAGAAGCTTGGATACAGGGGAAGATGGCTACACCTTC. It encodes CARSLDTGEDGYTF.

The chain couples TRBV7-2 to TRBJ1-1, with no clear D. This CDR3 spans 15 amino acids. CDR1 and CDR2 (germline): SGHTA, FQGNSA. The V gene lost 2 bases and the J gene lost 3 bases, with 13 bases spanning the gap. The CDR3 DNA follows: TGTGCCAGCAGCTTACTTGGGATCTCGGACACTGAAGCTTTCTTT. It yields the protein CASSLLGISDTEAFF.

The CDR3 nucleotides read TGTGCCAGTAGTATCCAACGGTCGGCCAAAAACATTCAGTACTTC. As protein: CASSIQRSAKNIQYF. The rearrangement uses TRBV19 and TRBJ2-4; D is ambiguous. This CDR3 comprises 15 residues. V lost 3 bases, J lost 1 base, and 10 bases lay in between. Germline V lookup: CDR1 LNHDA, CDR2 SQIVND (reference sequence).

The chain joins TRBV18 to TRBJ2-2; 9 nucleotides align to TRBD2. The CDR3 loop spans 15 amino acids. The J segment lost 6 bases and the V segment lost 4 bases, leaving 6 bases of the junction unmatched. CDR1 is KGHSH, CDR2 LQKENI, per germline. CDR3 residues: CASSQSGGIAGELFF. The CDR3 DNA reads as TGTGCCAGCTCACAGAGCGGGGGGATCGCCGGGGAGCTGTTTTTT. Using reference TRBV18 and TRBJ2-2 for the parts outside the CDR3, the full variable domain is NAGVMQNPRHLVRRRGQEARLRCSPMKGHSHVYWYRQLPEEGLKFMVYLQKENIIDESGMPKERFSAEFPKEGPSILRIQQVVRGDSAAYFCASSQSGGIAGELFFGEGSRLTVL.

The rearrangement joins TRBV18 to TRBJ1-1; 7 nucleotides agree with TRBD1. Looked up from germline, CDR1 is KGHSH and CDR2 is LQKENI. The CDR3 covers 14 residues. After removal of 6 bases from V and 0 bases from J, the junction contained 4 bases not matched to a gene. CDR3: CASSPDRLNTEAFF. The CDR3 DNA sequence: TGTGCCAGCTCGCCGGACAGGCTGAACACTGAAGCTTTCTTT.

The V gene is TRBV13, the J gene TRBJ1-2; no definite D call. Deletions cut 5 bases from V and 2 bases from J, with 15 bases between. The CDR3 contains 15 residues. From germline, CDR1 is PRHDT and CDR2 FYEKMQ (reference sequence). This chain's CDR3 is CASSQRGGQNYGYTF. The CDR3, as DNA: TGTGCCAGCAGCCAGCGTGGAGGGCAGAACTATGGCTACACCTTC.

The V gene is TRBV6-5, the J gene TRBJ2-3; the D gene could be TRBD1 or TRBD2 (6 bases each). The CDR3 is made up of 15 amino acids. CDR1 MNHEY and CDR2 SVGAGI come from the germline V gene. The V end was cut by 7 bases, the J end by 6 bases, with 20 bases between. The CDR3 is CASTLTGTQLDTQYF. CDR3 coding DNA: TGTGCCAGCACCCTAACAGGGACTCAGCTCGATACGCAGTATTTT.

This clone was picked up one time. The J gene is TRBJ2-7, the V gene TRBV27; D unclear. This CDR3 is built from 14 residues. V lost 2 bases and J 0 bases, leaving 8 bases between the germline ends. Germline loops: CDR1 MNHEY, CDR2 SMNVEV (reference sequence). DNA for the CDR3: TGTGCCAGCAGTTTAACGCTTAGCTCCTACGAGCAGTACTTC. The encoded protein is CASSLTLSSYEQYF.

This chain links TRBV4-1 with TRBJ1-5; 7 bases line up with TRBD1. Germline V gene data show CDR1 as MGHRA and CDR2 as YSYEKL. The V gene end was trimmed by 5 bases and the J gene end by 1 base; junction bases not matched to a gene: 5. This CDR3 is built from 15 residues. CDR3 sequence reads: CASSSPGGSNQPQHF. In nucleotides, the CDR3 is TGCGCCAGCAGCTCCCCAGGGGGGAGCAATCAGCCCCAGCATTTT.

V usage is TRBV21-1 and J usage is TRBJ2-5; the D segment call TRBD2 is taken from the table without a DNA check. TRBV21-1 is assigned pseudogene status. CDR3 length equals 14 residues. The CDR3 sequence is CASSPGRGLETQYF. CDR3 DNA: TGTGCCAGCAGCCCCGGGAGGGGGCTGGAGACCCAGTACTTC.

The chain has TRBV19 and TRBJ2-3; D is unclear. Germline values: CDR1 LNHDA, CDR2 SQIVND (reference sequence). This CDR3 contains 12 residues. V lost 3 bases to trimming and J lost 6 bases, with 7 bases between them. CDR3 loop: CASSITADTQYF. The CDR3 DNA reads TGTGCCAGTAGTATTACGGCGGATACGCAGTATTTT.

The chain recombines TRBV6-1 with TRBJ2-2, with 9 nucleotides matching TRBD1. Germline loops: CDR1 MNHNS, CDR2 SASEGT. Trimming cost V 7 bases and J 4 bases; bases outside gene matches: 7. There are 15 residues in the CDR3. The CDR3 region has the DNA TGTGCCAGCACCAGGACAGGGGCAGTCACCGGGGAGCTGTTTTTT. The encoded protein is CASTRTGAVTGELFF.

The chain has TRBV5-4 and TRBJ1-4, with a weak D call TRBD1 (5 bases). The CDR3 has 15 amino acids. In germline, CDR1 is SGHNT, CDR2 YYREEE (reference sequence). Trimming stripped 2 bases from V and 4 bases from J, with 12 bases between. The DNA for the CDR3 is TGTGCCAGCAGCTTTTGGGGCAGACTTAATGAAAAACTGTTTTTT. Protein sequence: CASSFWGRLNEKLFF.

CDR3 region: CASSLTTQGRSSGNTIYF. CDR3 in DNA: TGTGCCAGCAGCTTAACCACACAGGGAAGGTCCTCTGGAAACACCATATATTTT. The chain joins TRBV7-9 to TRBJ1-3; possibly TRBD1 for D (6 bases). Deletions cut 2 bases from V and 0 bases from J, with 17 bases between. Germline assignment: CDR1 SEHNR and CDR2 FQNEAQ (reference sequence). This CDR3 comprises 18 residues.

The chain employs TRBV19 and TRBJ1-1, with D unresolved. The V and J ends lost 3 bases and 1 base respectively, with 12 bases between them. The CDR3 runs 15 residues. Germline V lookup: CDR1 LNHDA, CDR2 SQIVND (reference sequence). The CDR3 DNA reads as TGTGCCAGTAGTATTGGAAATGGTCAGAACACTGAAGCTTTCTTT. Its protein product is CASSIGNGQNTEAFF.

The rearrangement joins TRBV2 to TRBJ2-3; 8 bases are shared with TRBD1. V shed 2 bases, J shed 3 bases, and the junction held 1 base outside the gene matches. The germline V gene encodes CDR1 SNHLY and CDR2 FYNNEI. The CDR3 covers 14 residues. The CDR3 bases are TGTGCCAGCAGTGAAAGGACAGGGACAGATACGCAGTATTTT. This translates into CASSERTGTDTQYF.